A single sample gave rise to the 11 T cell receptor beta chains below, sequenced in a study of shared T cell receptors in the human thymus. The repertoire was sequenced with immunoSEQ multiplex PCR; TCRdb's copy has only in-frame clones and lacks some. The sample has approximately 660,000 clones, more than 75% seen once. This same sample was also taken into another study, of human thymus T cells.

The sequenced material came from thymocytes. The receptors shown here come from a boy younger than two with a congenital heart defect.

The DNA of the CDR3 is TGCGCCAGCAGCTTGAAGCACGGGGAGAACACCGGGGAGCTGTTTTTT. Protein: CASSLKHGENTGELFF. The V and J genes are TRBV5-1 and TRBJ2-2; perhaps TRBD2 as D (5 bases). Trimming took 1 base from V and 1 from J, leaving 11 bases between them. Germline V gives CDR1 SGHRS, CDR2 YFSETQ. CDR3 length: 16 amino acids.

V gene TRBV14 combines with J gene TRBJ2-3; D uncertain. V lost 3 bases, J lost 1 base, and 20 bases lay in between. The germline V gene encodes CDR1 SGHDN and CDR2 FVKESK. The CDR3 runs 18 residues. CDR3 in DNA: TGTGCCAGCAGCCACGCATCCCTCACTACTTCGTGCACAGATACGCAGTATTTT. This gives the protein CASSHASLTTSCTDTQYF. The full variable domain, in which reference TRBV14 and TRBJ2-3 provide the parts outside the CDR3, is EAGVTQFPSHSVIEKGQTVTLRCDPISGHDNLYWYRRVMGKEIKFLLHFVKESKQDESGMPNNRFLAERTGGTYSTLKVQPAELEDSGVYFCASSHASLTTSCTDTQYFGPGTRLTVL.

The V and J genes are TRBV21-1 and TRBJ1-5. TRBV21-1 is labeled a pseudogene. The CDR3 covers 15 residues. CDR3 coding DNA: TGTGCCAGCAGCTCCCGCGGGCTCAGCAATCAGCCCCAGCATTTT. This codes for CASSSRGLSNQPQHF.

The CDR3: CASSKKTLATYNEQFF. CDR3 sequence (DNA): TGTGCCAGCAGCAAAAAAACACTAGCGACCTACAATGAGCAGTTCTTC. V is TRBV21-1 and J is TRBJ2-1; TRBD2, the table's D call, lacks a check against the DNA. TRBV21-1 is flagged as a pseudogene. The CDR3 is 16 amino acids.

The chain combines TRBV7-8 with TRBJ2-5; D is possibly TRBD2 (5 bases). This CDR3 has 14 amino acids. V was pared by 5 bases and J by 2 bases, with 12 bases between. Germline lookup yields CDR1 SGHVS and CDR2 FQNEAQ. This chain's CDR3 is CASSLWTVQETQYF. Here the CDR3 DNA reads TGTGCCAGCAGCCTCTGGACTGTACAAGAGACCCAGTACTTC.

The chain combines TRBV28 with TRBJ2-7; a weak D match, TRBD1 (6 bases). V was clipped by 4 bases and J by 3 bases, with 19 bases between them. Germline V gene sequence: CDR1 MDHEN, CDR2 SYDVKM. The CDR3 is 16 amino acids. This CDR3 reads CASSSTPVGQFYEQYF. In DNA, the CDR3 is TGTGCCAGCAGTTCCACCCCGGTAGGACAGTTCTACGAGCAGTACTTC. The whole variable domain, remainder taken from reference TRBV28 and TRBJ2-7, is DVKVTQSSRYLVKRTGEKVFLECVQDMDHENMFWYRQDPGLGLRLIYFSYDVKMKEKGDIPEGYSVSREKKERFSLILESASTNQTSMYLCASSSTPVGQFYEQYFGPGTRLTVT.

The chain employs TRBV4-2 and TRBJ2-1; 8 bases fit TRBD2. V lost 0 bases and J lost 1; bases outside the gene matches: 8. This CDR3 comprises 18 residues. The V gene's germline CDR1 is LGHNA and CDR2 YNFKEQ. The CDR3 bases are TGTGCCAGCAGCCAAGACGGCCGAGCGGGAGTGTCCTACAATGAGCAGTTCTTC. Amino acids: CASSQDGRAGVSYNEQFF.

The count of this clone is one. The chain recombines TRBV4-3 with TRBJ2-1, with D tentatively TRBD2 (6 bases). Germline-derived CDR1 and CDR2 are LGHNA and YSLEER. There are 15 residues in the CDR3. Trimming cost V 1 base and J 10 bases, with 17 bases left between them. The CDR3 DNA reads TGCGCCAGCAGCCAAGGCGTGGAAATAGCGGAGGAGCAGTTCTTC. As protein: CASSQGVEIAEEQFF.

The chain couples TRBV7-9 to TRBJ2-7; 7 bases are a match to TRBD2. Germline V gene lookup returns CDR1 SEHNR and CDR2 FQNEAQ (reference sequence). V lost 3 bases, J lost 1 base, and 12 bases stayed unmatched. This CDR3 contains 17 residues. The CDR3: CASSLFFASGLSYEQYF. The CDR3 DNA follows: TGTGCCAGCAGCTTGTTCTTTGCTAGCGGTCTTTCCTACGAGCAGTACTTC.

The CDR3 here is CAGSRRPGGHTNYGYTF. The CDR3 bases are TGTGCCGGATCGCGAAGGCCAGGGGGTCACACTAACTATGGCTACACCTTC. The chain recombines TRBV2 with TRBJ1-2; 7 nucleotides match TRBD1. CDR3 length: 17 residues. J gave up 0 bases and V 11 bases, and 18 bases lay outside the gene matches. Germline V gene sequence: CDR1 SNHLY, CDR2 FYNNEI.

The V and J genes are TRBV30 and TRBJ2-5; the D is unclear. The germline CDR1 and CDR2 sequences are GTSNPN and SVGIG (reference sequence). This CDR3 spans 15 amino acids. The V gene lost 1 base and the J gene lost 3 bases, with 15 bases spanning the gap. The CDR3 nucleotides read TGTGCCTGGAGTGACCGGTTCGGAGCTAAAGAGACCCAGTACTTC. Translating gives CAWSDRFGAKETQYF.